The T cell receptor (beta chain) under discussion was sequenced for a study of blood T cell repertoires in COVID-19. In its sample, this clone was seen once. Profiled with immunoSEQ multiplex PCR; TCRdb holds only in-frame clones, not every one. The table has about 200,000 clones, about 83% seen once. This CDR3 is 12 amino acids long. V was clipped by 7 bases and J by 4 bases, with 7 bases between them. Germline-derived CDR1 and CDR2 are LNHDA and SQIVND (reference sequence). The receptor was isolated from a person aged 65 to 85 with COVID-19, enrolled during active disease. The chain links TRBV19 to TRBJ2-2; possibly TRBD1 for D (5 bases). Material: peripheral blood. The CDR3 loop is CASTGITGELFF. As DNA, the CDR3 is TGTGCCAGTACAGGGATCACCGGGGAGCTGTTTTTT.